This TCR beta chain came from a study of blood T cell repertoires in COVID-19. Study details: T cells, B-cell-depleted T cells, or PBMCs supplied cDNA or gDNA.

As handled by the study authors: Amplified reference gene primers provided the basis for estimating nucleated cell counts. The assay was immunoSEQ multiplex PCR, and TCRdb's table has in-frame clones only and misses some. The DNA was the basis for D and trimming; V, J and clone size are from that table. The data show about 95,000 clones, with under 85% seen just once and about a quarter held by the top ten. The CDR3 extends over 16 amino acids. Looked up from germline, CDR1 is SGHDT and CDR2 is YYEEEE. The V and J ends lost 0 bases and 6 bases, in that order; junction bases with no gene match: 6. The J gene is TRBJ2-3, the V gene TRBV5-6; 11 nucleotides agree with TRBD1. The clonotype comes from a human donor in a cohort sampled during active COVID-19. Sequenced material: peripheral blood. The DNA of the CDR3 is TGTGCCAGCAGCTTGGATGGGGACAGGGGGATGGATACGCAGTATTTT. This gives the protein CASSLDGDRGMDTQYF.